These T cell receptor beta chains were read from a single sample in a study of Ad26.COV2.S vaccination and SARS-CoV-2 variants. The protocol was immunoSEQ multiplex PCR, while the TCRdb copy is restricted to in-frame clones and leaves out a portion. This table holds fewer than 400,000 clones, 89% found once. The material was peripheral blood, obtained in a trial of Ad26.COV2.S vaccine versus placebo. The receptors derive from a person aged 18-60 years who received the Ad26.COV2.S COVID-19 vaccine or a placebo. CDR3s include the opening cysteine and the closing phenylalanine or tryptophan. A D gene is named only where the DNA matches it firmly.

TRBJ2-1 | TRBV28 | TRBD2 | TGTGCCGCGGCGGCGGGAGGGCCGGGTGAGCAGTTCTTC | CAAAAGGPGEQFF
TRBJ1-1 | TRBV29-1 | NA | TGCAGCGTTTCGGGACTGCTTAACACTGAAGCTTTCTTT | CSVSGLLNTEAFF
TRBJ2-5 | TRBV5-4 | TRBD1 | TGTGCCAGCAGCTCTTGGCGGGACAGGGTTGAGACCCAGTACTTC | CASSSWRDRVETQYF
TRBJ2-2 | TRBV11-3 | NA | TGTGCCAGCAGCTTAGATAGGGGAGGCCACGCGAACACCGGGGAGCTGTTTTTT | CASSLDRGGHANTGELFF
TRBJ2-1 | TRBV18 | TRBD2 | TGTGCCAGCTCACCTTTGGCGGGGGGAAACAATGAGCAGTTCTTC | CASSPLAGGNNEQFF
TRBJ2-5 | TRBV30 | TRBD1 | TGTGCCTGGAGTGGACAGGGTCAAGAGACCCAGTACTTC | CAWSGQGQETQYF
TRBJ2-7 | TRBV27 | NA | TGTGCCAGCAGTTTACTAGGGAAGGGCGAGCAGTACTTC | CASSLLGKGEQYF
TRBJ2-7 | TRBV7-3 | NA | TGTGCCAGCAGCTTAACCGCGGGGAGCTCCTACGAGCAGTACTTC | CASSLTAGSSYEQYF
TRBJ2-5 | TRBV5-1 | NA | TGCGCCAGCAGCTCGAGGAACCAAGAGACCCAGTACTTC | CASSSRNQETQYF
TRBJ2-7 | TRBV9 | TRBD2 | TGTGCCAGCAACGACGGGACTAGCCTCTACGAGCAGTACTTC | CASNDGTSLYEQYF
TRBJ2-3 | TRBV5-4 | NA | TGTGCCAGCAGCTTGGTGGGGGAGGATACGCAGTATTTT | CASSLVGEDTQYF
TRBJ1-1 | TRBV19 | NA | TGTGCCAGTAGTATAGTCGGAGCTCAGAACACTGAAGCTTTCTTT | CASSIVGAQNTEAFF
TRBJ2-2 | TRBV24-1 | TRBD1 | TGTGCCACCAGTCGGACAGGGCTTGGAAACGGGGAGCTGTTTTTT | CATSRTGLGNGELFF
TRBJ2-1 | TRBV7-3 | NA | TGTGCCAGCAGCTTAAGGCCCGACTCCTACAATGAGCAGTTCTTC | CASSLRPDSYNEQFF
TRBJ2-2 | TRBV9 | TRBD2 | TGTGCCAGCAGCGTGGGCGGGAGTGGCGGGGAGCTGTTTTTT | CASSVGGSGGELFF
TRBJ2-3 | TRBV9 | NA | TGTGCCAGCAGCGTTTTAGGGAGCACAGATACGCAGTATTTT | CASSVLGSTDTQYF